The rows below give T cell receptor beta chains drawn from one sample of a study of cytomegalovirus exposure and HLA in healthy donors. The table came from immunoSEQ multiplex PCR; TCRdb's copy has only in-frame clones and leaves some out. The clone table shows 130,000 or so clones, with the ten largest holding less than 2%. The sequencing sample was made of PBMCs. All receptors come from a middle-aged woman in good health and CMV-seronegative. CDR3s include the opening cysteine and the closing phenylalanine or tryptophan. The D gene is left open where the match is weak.

v_gene,d_gene,j_gene,CDR3nt,CDR3aa
TRBV27,-,TRBJ1-4,TGTGCCAGCAGTTTAGGAGGTAGACGCGGTGAAAAACTGTTTTTT,CASSLGGRRGEKLFF
TRBV19,TRBD1,TRBJ1-4,TGTGCCAGTAGCCCCTGGACAGGGGGAAATGAAAAACTGTTTTTT,CASSPWTGGNEKLFF
TRBV7-9,TRBD1,TRBJ1-5,TGTGCCAGCAGCTATGGGACAGGGCTCAATCAGCCCCAGCATTTT,CASSYGTGLNQPQHF
TRBV5-1,TRBD1,TRBJ2-2,TGCGCCAGCAGCGCCGGGACAGACACCGGGGAGCTGTTTTTT,CASSAGTDTGELFF
TRBV4-3,TRBD1,TRBJ1-5,TGCGCCAGCAGCCAGGAGAGTCGCCGGGACAGGGGACATAGCAATCAGCCCCAGCATTTT,CASSQESRRDRGHSNQPQHF
TRBV7-2,TRBD1,TRBJ1-4,TGTGCCAGCAGCTCCATAGGGGGCCCAAATGAAAAACTGTTTTTT,CASSSIGGPNEKLFF
TRBV5-1,-,TRBJ2-2,TGCGCCAGCAGAAGGGAGGGACAGGCCTCCACCGGGGAGCTGTTTTTT,CASRREGQASTGELFF
TRBV4-1,-,TRBJ2-1,TGCGCCAGCAGCCAGGAAGGCGGGGCCAGATACAATGAGCAGTTCTTC,CASSQEGGARYNEQFF
TRBV25-1,-,TRBJ2-3,TGTGCCAGCAGTGAAAACAGCCCAGATACGCAGTATTTT,CASSENSPDTQYF
TRBV4-2,-,TRBJ1-2,TGTGCCAGCAGCCAAGGGTGGGGAGAGACTGGCTACACCTTC,CASSQGWGETGYTF
TRBV4-2,-,TRBJ2-5,TGTGCCAGCAGCCAAGTAGGCAGGGAAGAGACCCAGTACTTC,CASSQVGREETQYF
TRBV12-5,-,TRBJ1-1,TGTGCTAGTGGTTTGGTACTCGGAGGAGGGTTTGCGTCGGCTTTCTTT,CASGLVLGGGFASAFF
TRBV28,-,TRBJ2-3,TGTGCCAGCAGTCCCGGGGGTCGGGATACGCAGTATTTT,CASSPGGRDTQYF
TRBV9,-,TRBJ2-2,TGTGCCAGCAGCCGGGACACGAACACCGGGGAGCTGTTTTTT,CASSRDTNTGELFF
TRBV6-1,-,TRBJ1-5,TGTGCCGGTGTGACAGGTTCGTCGGGTCAGCCCCAGCATTTT,CAGVTGSSGQPQHF
TRBV5-8,TRBD2,TRBJ2-5,TGTGCCAGCAGCTCAAGGCTAGCGGTACAAGAGACCCAGTACTTC,CASSSRLAVQETQYF
TRBV6-5,TRBD2,TRBJ2-7,TGTGCCAGCAGTTACCCCGGGATAGCGGGGAGCTACGAGCAGTACTTC,CASSYPGIAGSYEQYF
TRBV28,-,TRBJ1-1,TGTGCCAGCATGTGGGCAGAAAACACTGAAGCTTTCTTT,CASMWAENTEAFF
TRBV19,-,TRBJ1-4,TGTGCCAGTAACACACTCCGGGGGGAAAAACTGTTTTTT,CASNTLRGEKLFF
TRBV7-2,TRBD2,TRBJ2-5,TGTGCCAGCAGCTCCAGGACTAGCGGGTTTAGCGAGACCCAGTACTTC,CASSSRTSGFSETQYF
TRBV14,-,TRBJ2-6,TGTGCCAGCAGCCAGCGCTCTGGGGCCAACGTCCTGACTTTC,CASSQRSGANVLTF
TRBV18,-,TRBJ1-3,TGTGCCAGCTCACCACCGAACAGAGCGGCTGGAAACACCATATATTTT,CASSPPNRAAGNTIYF
TRBV2,-,TRBJ1-1,TGTGCCAGCAGTGTTCACGGGAACACTGAAGCTTTCTTT,CASSVHGNTEAFF
TRBV6-6,TRBD1,TRBJ1-5,TGTGCCAGCAGTATTGACAGGGACAATCAGCCCCAGCATTTT,CASSIDRDNQPQHF
TRBV11-2,-,TRBJ1-4,TGTGCCAGCAGCTTAGCCTCAACTAATGAAAAACTGTTTTTT,CASSLASTNEKLFF
TRBV6-6,-,TRBJ2-3,TGTGCCAGCACTCCTTCTAGAAGGGGAGATACGCAGTATTTT,CASTPSRRGDTQYF